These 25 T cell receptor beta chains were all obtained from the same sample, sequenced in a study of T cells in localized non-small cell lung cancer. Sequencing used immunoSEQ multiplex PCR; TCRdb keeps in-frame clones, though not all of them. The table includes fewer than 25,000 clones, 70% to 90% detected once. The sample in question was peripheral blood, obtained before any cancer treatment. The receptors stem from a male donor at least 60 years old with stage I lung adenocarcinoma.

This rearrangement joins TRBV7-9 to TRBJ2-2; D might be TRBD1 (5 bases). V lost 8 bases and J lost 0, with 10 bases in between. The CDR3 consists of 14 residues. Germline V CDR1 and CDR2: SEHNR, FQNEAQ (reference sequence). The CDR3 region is CASQGEANTGELFF. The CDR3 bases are TGTGCCAGCCAGGGTGAGGCGAACACCGGGGAGCTGTTTTTT.

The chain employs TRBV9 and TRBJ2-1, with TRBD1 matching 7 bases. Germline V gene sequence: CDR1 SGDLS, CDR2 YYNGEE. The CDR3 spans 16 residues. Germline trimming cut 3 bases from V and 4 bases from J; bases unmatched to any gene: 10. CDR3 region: CASSELSGTVYNEQFF. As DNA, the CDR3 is TGTGCCAGCAGCGAACTTTCCGGGACAGTATACAATGAGCAGTTCTTC. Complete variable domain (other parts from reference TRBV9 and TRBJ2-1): DSGVTQTPKHLITATGQRVTLRCSPRSGDLSVYWYQQSLDQGLQFLIQYYNGEERAKGNILERFSAQQFPDLHSELNLSSLELGDSALYFCASSELSGTVYNEQFFGPGTRLTVL.

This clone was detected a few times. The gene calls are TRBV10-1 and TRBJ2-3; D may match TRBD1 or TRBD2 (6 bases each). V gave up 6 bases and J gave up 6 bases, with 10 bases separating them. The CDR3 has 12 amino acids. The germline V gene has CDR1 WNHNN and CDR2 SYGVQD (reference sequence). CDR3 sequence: CASSLGGDTQYF. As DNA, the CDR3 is TGCGCCAGCAGCCTGGGGGGCGATACGCAGTATTTT.

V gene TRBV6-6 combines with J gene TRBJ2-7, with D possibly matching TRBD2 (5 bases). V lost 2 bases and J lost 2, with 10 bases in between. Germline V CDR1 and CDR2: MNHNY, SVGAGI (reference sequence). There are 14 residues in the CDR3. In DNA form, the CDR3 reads TGTGCCAGCAGTTACCCTCCCGGGGCCTACGAGCAGTACTTC. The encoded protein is CASSYPPGAYEQYF.

The CDR3 nucleotides read TGTGCCTGGAGTCTGAAGGGGGGGGCGGCGAGGGAGCAGTACTTC. Its translation: CAWSLKGGAAREQYF. The rearrangement links TRBV30 to TRBJ2-7; D perhaps matches TRBD2 (7 bases). V was shortened by 2 bases and J by 7 bases, with 21 bases between the two germline ends. Germline lookup yields CDR1 GTSNPN and CDR2 SVGIG (reference sequence). The CDR3 covers 15 residues.

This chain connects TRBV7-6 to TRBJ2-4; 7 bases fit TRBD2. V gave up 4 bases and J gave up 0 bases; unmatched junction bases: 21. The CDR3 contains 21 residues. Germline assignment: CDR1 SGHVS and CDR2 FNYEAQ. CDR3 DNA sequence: TGTGCCAGCAGCTCCGTTTTGCGGGGAGGGCCGATTCGTGGAGCCAAAAACATTCAGTACTTC. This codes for CASSSVLRGGPIRGAKNIQYF.

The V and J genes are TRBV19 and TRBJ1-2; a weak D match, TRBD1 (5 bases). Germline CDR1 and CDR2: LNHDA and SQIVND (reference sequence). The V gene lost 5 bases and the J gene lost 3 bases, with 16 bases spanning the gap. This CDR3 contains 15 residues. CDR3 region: CASSAAAGADYGYTF. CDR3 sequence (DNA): TGTGCCAGTAGTGCCGCCGCCGGGGCGGACTATGGCTACACCTTC.

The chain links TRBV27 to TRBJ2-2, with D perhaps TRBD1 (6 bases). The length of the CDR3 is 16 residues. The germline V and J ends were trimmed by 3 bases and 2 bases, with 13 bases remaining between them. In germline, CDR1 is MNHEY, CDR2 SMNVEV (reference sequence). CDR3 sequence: CASSFGTQGNTGELFF. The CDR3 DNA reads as TGTGCCAGCAGTTTCGGGACACAGGGCAACACCGGGGAGCTGTTTTTT.

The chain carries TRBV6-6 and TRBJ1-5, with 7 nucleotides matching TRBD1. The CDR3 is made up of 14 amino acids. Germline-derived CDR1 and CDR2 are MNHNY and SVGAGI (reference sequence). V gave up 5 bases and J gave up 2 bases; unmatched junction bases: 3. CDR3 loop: CASSTGAGNQPQHF. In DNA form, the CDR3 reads TGTGCCAGCAGTACAGGGGCTGGCAATCAGCCCCAGCATTTT.

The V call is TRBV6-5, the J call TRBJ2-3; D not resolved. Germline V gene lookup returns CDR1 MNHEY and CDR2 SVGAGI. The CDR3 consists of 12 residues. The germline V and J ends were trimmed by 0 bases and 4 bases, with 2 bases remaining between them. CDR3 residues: CASSYSSDTQYF. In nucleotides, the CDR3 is TGTGCCAGCAGTTACTCGTCAGATACGCAGTATTTT.

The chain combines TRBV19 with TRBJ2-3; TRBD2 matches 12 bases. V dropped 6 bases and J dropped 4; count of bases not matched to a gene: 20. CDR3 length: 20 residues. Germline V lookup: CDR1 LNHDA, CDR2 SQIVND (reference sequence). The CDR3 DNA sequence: TGTGCCAGTAGACCTCGGGTAGGGCTAGCGGGGGGGCTGGACGCAGATACGCAGTATTTT. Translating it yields CASRPRVGLAGGLDADTQYF.

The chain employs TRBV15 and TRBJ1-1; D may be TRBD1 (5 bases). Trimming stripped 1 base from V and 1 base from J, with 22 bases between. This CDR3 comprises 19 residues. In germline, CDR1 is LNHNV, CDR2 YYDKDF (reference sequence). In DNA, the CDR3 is TGTGCCACCAGCAGAGCCCACTGGCCAGGGAGAAGAGCGAACACTGAAGCTTTCTTT. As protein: CATSRAHWPGRRANTEAFF.

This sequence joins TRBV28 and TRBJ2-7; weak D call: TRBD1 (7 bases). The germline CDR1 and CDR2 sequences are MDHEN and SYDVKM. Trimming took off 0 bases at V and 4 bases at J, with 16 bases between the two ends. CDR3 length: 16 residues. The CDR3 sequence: CASSLWTGTFMYEQYF. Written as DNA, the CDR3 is TGTGCCAGCAGTTTATGGACAGGGACTTTTATGTACGAGCAGTACTTC.

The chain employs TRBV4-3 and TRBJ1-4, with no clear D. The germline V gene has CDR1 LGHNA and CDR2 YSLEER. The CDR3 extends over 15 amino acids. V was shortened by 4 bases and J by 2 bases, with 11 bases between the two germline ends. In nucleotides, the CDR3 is TGCGCCAGCAGCCCCGTACAGCCGACTAATGAAAAACTGTTTTTT. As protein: CASSPVQPTNEKLFF.

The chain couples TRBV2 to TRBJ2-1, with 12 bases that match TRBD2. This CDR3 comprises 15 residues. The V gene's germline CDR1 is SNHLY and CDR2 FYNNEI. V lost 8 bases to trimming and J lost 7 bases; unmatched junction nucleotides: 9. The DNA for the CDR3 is TGTGCCAGCGGGACCGGACTAGCGGGAAATAATGAGCAGTTCTTC. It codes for CASGTGLAGNNEQFF.

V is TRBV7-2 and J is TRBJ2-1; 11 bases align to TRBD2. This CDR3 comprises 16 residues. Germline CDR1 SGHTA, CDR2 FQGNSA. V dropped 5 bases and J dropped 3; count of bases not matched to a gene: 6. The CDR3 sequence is CASSPTSGGVYNEQFF. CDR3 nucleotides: TGTGCCAGCAGCCCTACTAGCGGGGGTGTCTACAATGAGCAGTTCTTC.

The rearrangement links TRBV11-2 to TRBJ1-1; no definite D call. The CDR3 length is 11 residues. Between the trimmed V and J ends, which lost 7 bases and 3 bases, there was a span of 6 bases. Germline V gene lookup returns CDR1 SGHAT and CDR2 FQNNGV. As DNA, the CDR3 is TGTGCCAGCACCTTTTACACTGAAGCTTTCTTT. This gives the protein CASTFYTEAFF.

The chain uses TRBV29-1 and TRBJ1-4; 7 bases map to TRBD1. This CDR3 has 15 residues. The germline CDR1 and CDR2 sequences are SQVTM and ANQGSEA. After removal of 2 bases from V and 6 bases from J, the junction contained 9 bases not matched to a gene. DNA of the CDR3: TGCAGCGTTGAACTTGGAGAAGGGGGCTATGAAAAACTGTTTTTT. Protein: CSVELGEGGYEKLFF.

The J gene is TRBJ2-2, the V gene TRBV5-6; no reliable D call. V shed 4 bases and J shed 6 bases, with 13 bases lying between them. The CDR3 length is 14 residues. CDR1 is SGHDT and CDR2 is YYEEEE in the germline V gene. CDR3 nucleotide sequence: TGTGCCAGCAGCCTATCCGGGTGGGCCGGGGAGCTGTTTTTT. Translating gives CASSLSGWAGELFF.

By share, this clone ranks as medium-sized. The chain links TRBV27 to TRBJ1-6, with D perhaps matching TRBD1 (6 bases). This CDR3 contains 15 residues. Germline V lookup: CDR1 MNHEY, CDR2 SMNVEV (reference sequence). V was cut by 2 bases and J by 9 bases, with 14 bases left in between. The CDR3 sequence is CASSLSQGIGSPLHF. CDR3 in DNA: TGTGCCAGCAGTTTAAGCCAGGGGATAGGTTCACCCCTCCACTTT.

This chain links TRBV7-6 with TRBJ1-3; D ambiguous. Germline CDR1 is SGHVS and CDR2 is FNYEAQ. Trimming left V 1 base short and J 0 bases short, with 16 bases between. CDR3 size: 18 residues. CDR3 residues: CASSLVGGRWGSGNTIYF. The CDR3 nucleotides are TGTGCCAGCAGCTTAGTAGGAGGACGGTGGGGCTCTGGAAACACCATATATTTT.

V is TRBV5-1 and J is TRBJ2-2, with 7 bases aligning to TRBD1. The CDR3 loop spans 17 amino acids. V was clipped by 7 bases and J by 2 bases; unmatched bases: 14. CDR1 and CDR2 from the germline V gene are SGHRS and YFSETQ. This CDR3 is CASSQRTGTVNTGELFF. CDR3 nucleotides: TGCGCCAGCTCCCAACGAACAGGGACAGTCAACACCGGGGAGCTGTTTTTT.

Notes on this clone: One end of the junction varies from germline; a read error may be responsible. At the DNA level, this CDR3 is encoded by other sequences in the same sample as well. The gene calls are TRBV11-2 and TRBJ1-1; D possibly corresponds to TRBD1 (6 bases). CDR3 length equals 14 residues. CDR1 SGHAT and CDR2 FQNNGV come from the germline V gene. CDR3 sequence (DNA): TGTGCCAGTAGCTTGGAGGGGGTGAACACTGAAGCTTTCTTT. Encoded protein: CASSLEGVNTEAFF.

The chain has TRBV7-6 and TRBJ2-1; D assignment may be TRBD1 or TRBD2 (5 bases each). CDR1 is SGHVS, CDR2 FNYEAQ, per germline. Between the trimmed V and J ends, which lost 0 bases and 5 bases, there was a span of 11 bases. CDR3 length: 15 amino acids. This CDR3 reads CASSLAGTDDNEQFF. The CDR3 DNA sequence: TGTGCCAGCAGCTTAGCGGGGACGGACGACAATGAGCAGTTCTTC.

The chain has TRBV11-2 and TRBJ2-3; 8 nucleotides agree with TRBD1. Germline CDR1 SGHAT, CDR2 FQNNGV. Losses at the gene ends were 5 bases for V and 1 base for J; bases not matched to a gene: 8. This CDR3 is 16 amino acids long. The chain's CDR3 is CASSPTDRGGTDTQYF. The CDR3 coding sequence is TGTGCCAGCAGCCCGACCGACAGGGGTGGCACAGATACGCAGTATTTT.